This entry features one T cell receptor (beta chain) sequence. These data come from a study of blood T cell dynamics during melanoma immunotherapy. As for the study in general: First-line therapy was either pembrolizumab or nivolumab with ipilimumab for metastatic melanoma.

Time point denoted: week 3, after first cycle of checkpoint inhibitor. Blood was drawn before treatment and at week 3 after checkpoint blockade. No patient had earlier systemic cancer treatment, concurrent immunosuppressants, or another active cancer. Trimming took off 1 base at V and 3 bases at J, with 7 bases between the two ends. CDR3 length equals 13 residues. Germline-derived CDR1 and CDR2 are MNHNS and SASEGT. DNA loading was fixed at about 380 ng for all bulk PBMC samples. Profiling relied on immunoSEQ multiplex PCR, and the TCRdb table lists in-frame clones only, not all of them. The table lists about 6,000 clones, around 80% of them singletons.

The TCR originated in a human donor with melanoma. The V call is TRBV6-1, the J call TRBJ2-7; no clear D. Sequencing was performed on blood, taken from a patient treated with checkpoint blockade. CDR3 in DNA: TGTGCCAGCAGTGAAGTGCCCGGCTACGAGCAGTACTTC. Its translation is CASSEVPGYEQYF.